This TCR beta chain was identified in a study of blood T cell repertoires in COVID-19. Background on the study: Sites across the United States, Italy and Spain contributed samples from acute and convalescent COVID-19. T cells, B-cell-depleted T cells, or PBMCs provided the cDNA or gDNA that served as material.

Per the study methods: Amplification of reference gene primers was used by the study to estimate nucleated cell counts. Using immunoSEQ multiplex PCR, the repertoire was profiled, and TCRdb retains in-frame clones only, with some absent. The V and J calls and clone size come from that table; D and trimming were worked out from the DNA. The sample has 45,000 to 70,000 clones; around 81% are singletons. From germline, CDR1 is SGHDT and CDR2 YYEEEE. Trimming stripped 2 bases from V and 8 bases from J, with 13 bases between. CDR3 length: 13 amino acids. V and J are TRBV5-6 and TRBJ1-1; D is possibly TRBD1 (6 bases). The TCR originated in a woman of 80 years or more with active or convalescent COVID-19. The specimen sequenced was peripheral blood. CDR3 DNA: TGTGCCAGCAGCTTTCAAATCGGACAGGAAGCTTTCTTT. Its translation is CASSFQIGQEAFF.